The TCR beta chain under discussion was sequenced for a study of T cell responses to AZD1222 COVID-19 vaccine. The assay was immunoSEQ multiplex PCR, and TCRdb's table has in-frame clones only and misses some. The data contain under 150,000 clones, 70% to 90% of them singletons. The CDR3 is 16 amino acids. Germline lookup yields CDR1 SGHDT and CDR2 YYEEEE. The germline V and J ends were trimmed by 0 bases and 2 bases, with 12 bases remaining between them. The chain recombines TRBV5-6 with TRBJ2-1; D might be TRBD1 (6 bases). The material sequenced was peripheral blood, taken 28 days after the second AZD1222 dose. This receptor was taken from an adult who received the AZD1222 COVID-19 vaccine. The CDR3 coding sequence is TGTGCCAGCAGCTTGGTCAGGGGCTCTACCTACAATGAGCAGTTCTTC. Protein: CASSLVRGSTYNEQFF.